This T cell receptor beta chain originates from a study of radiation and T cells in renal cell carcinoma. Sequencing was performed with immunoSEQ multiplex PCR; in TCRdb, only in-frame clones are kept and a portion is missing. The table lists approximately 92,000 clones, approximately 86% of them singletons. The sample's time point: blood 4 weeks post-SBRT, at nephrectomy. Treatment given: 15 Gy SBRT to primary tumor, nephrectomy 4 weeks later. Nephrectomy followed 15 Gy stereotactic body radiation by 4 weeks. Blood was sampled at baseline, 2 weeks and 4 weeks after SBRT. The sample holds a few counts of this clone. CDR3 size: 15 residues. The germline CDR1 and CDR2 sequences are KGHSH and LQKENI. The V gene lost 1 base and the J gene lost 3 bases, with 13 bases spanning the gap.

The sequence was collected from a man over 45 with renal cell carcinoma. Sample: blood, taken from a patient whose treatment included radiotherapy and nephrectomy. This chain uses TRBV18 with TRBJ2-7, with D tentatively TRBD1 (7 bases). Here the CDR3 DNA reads TGTGCCAGCTCACCACGGGCAGGGGGGCTCTACGAGCAGTACTTC. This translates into CASSPRAGGLYEQYF.